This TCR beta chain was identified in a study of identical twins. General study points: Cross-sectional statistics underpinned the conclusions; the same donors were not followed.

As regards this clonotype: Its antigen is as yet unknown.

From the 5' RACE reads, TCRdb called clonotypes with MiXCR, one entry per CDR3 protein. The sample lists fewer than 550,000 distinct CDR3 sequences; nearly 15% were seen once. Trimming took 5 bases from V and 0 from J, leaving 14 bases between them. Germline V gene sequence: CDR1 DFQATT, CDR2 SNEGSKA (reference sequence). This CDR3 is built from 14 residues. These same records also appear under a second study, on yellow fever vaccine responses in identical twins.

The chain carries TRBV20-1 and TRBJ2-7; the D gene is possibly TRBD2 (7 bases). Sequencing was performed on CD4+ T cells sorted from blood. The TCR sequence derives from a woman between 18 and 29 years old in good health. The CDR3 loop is CSAQIGGHSYEQYV. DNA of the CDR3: TGCAGTGCTCAAATCGGGGGGCACTCCTACGAGCAGTACGTC.